This T cell receptor beta chain is drawn from a study of blood T cell repertoires in COVID-19. Profiled with immunoSEQ multiplex PCR; TCRdb holds only in-frame clones, not every one. The sample lists 200,000 to 250,000 clones, just over 85% occurring once. The CDR3 sequence is 11 residues long. The ends were cut back, 3 bases at V and 10 bases at J, with 10 bases in the middle. Germline CDR1 is SGHRS and CDR2 is YFSETQ. This clone came up a few times. Residents of 24 US areas, aged 18 to 89 years, made up the participants. This receptor was obtained from a woman in her thirties or forties with acute COVID-19. The sample consisted of PBMCs or T cells enriched from blood (not recorded which). The genes are TRBV5-1 and TRBJ1-1; D remains ambiguous. CDR3 residues: CASSYAGGAFF. CDR3 DNA: TGCGCCAGCAGCTATGCCGGCGGAGCTTTCTTT.